This TCR beta chain appears in the sequencing data of a study of blood T cell repertoires in COVID-19. In its sample, this clone was seen a few times. The data were produced by immunoSEQ multiplex PCR, yet TCRdb's version contains in-frame clones alone and is incomplete. The data contain approximately 90,000 clones, approximately 86% of them singletons. The germline V gene has CDR1 SGHRS and CDR2 YFSETQ. The CDR3 contains 14 residues. V dropped 2 bases and J dropped 7; count of bases not matched to a gene: 5. The J gene is TRBJ2-1, the V gene TRBV5-1; 8 bases match TRBD1. The material sequenced was peripheral blood. The receptor's source is a man aged 50-59 years with acute or convalescent COVID-19. CDR3 in amino acids: CASSLATGVNEQFF. CDR3 DNA sequence: TGCGCCAGCAGCTTAGCGACAGGGGTTAATGAGCAGTTCTTC.